The rows below give T cell receptor beta chains drawn from one sample of a study of control samples from healthy donors and cancer patients. TCRdb's copy holds only in-frame clones and misses some; the assay was immunoSEQ multiplex PCR. The table records about 46,000 clones, 88% of them present only once. Sequencing was carried out using PBMCs. The receptor set was obtained from a man aged 45-60 years with head and neck cancer. The conserved cysteine and the conserved F or W are not part of the CDR3 here. Clone size is shown for a subset of rows, as once, few, many or a class of expanded clone.

v_call: TRBV6-1
j_call: TRBJ2-6
clone_size: -
cdr3_aa: ASSEAGGTGANVLT

v_call: TRBV28
j_call: TRBJ2-3
clone_size: -
cdr3_aa: ASSPRWGGPDTQY

v_call: TRBV9
j_call: TRBJ2-7
clone_size: -
cdr3_aa: ASSVGHQPPYEQY

v_call: TRBV7-6
j_call: TRBJ2-7
clone_size: -
cdr3_aa: ASSWGQGARNEQY

v_call: TRBV30
j_call: TRBJ2-7
clone_size: -
cdr3_aa: AWSGTPHHYEQY

v_call: TRBV12-3/TRBV12-4
j_call: TRBJ2-2
clone_size: -
cdr3_aa: ASRTGSTGELF

v_call: TRBV4-3
j_call: TRBJ2-7
clone_size: -
cdr3_aa: ASSQALRYEQY

v_call: TRBV7-2
j_call: TRBJ1-2
clone_size: -
cdr3_aa: ASRFPDGNYGYT

v_call: TRBV27
j_call: TRBJ2-5
clone_size: few
cdr3_aa: ASSPDIPGTQY

v_call: TRBV5-1
j_call: TRBJ1-2
clone_size: -
cdr3_aa: ASSEGGNYGYT

v_call: TRBV7-9
j_call: TRBJ2-1
clone_size: -
cdr3_aa: ASNLRGEYNEQF

v_call: TRBV7-2
j_call: TRBJ1-2
clone_size: -
cdr3_aa: ASSPGGGSNYGYT

v_call: TRBV5-4
j_call: TRBJ2-3
clone_size: -
cdr3_aa: ASSSPADTQY

v_call: TRBV19
j_call: TRBJ1-4
clone_size: -
cdr3_aa: ASRRNRGSDEKLF

v_call: TRBV10-3
j_call: TRBJ2-7
clone_size: -
cdr3_aa: AITTEQY

v_call: TRBV5-1
j_call: TRBJ2-7
clone_size: -
cdr3_aa: ASSLWLSSAGSYEQY

v_call: TRBV12-5
j_call: TRBJ1-3
clone_size: few
cdr3_aa: ASGRTGRTNTIY

v_call: TRBV25-1
j_call: TRBJ2-2
clone_size: -
cdr3_aa: ASSGQLNTGELF

v_call: TRBV19
j_call: TRBJ1-2
clone_size: once
cdr3_aa: ASSILGDYGYT

v_call: TRBV28
j_call: TRBJ1-3
clone_size: -
cdr3_aa: ASSRFRLLSGNTIY

v_call: TRBV7-6
j_call: TRBJ2-3
clone_size: -
cdr3_aa: ASSPGSSRSSTDTQY

v_call: TRBV5-4
j_call: TRBJ2-7
clone_size: few
cdr3_aa: ASSSAGQGYEQY

v_call: TRBV4-1
j_call: TRBJ2-2
clone_size: -
cdr3_aa: ASSLTLKDTGELF

v_call: TRBV28
j_call: TRBJ2-4
clone_size: -
cdr3_aa: ASIQGGQGKNIQY

v_call: TRBV4-1
j_call: TRBJ2-5
clone_size: -
cdr3_aa: ASSRVSGYQETQY

v_call: TRBV5-6
j_call: TRBJ2-7
clone_size: -
cdr3_aa: ASGEDSMGEQY

v_call: TRBV12-3/TRBV12-4
j_call: TRBJ2-7
clone_size: few
cdr3_aa: ASRRTDSYEQY

v_call: TRBV20-1
j_call: TRBJ2-2
clone_size: -
cdr3_aa: SASELNTGELF

v_call: TRBV11-2
j_call: TRBJ2-3
clone_size: -
cdr3_aa: ASSLRGGMTYTDTQY

v_call: TRBV19
j_call: TRBJ2-7
clone_size: -
cdr3_aa: ASKGGISYEQY

v_call: TRBV20-1
j_call: TRBJ2-1
clone_size: -
cdr3_aa: SASRLAGEEQF

v_call: TRBV13
j_call: TRBJ1-1
clone_size: -
cdr3_aa: ASSWRGREYGTEAF

v_call: TRBV29-1
j_call: TRBJ2-2
clone_size: -
cdr3_aa: SVGRPGTSGTGELF

v_call: TRBV9
j_call: TRBJ2-7
clone_size: -
cdr3_aa: ASSPTSGNILEQY

v_call: TRBV9
j_call: TRBJ2-1
clone_size: -
cdr3_aa: ASSLGPYNEQF

v_call: TRBV3-1/TRBV3-2
j_call: TRBJ2-1
clone_size: once
cdr3_aa: ASSQAGGQANEQF

v_call: TRBV30
j_call: TRBJ1-6
clone_size: -
cdr3_aa: AWHPGLGGSPLH

v_call: TRBV24-1
j_call: TRBJ2-1
clone_size: once
cdr3_aa: ATSDRDLSSYNEQF

v_call: TRBV3-1/TRBV3-2
j_call: TRBJ2-3
clone_size: -
cdr3_aa: ASASGGGNTQY

v_call: TRBV7-9
j_call: TRBJ1-2
clone_size: -
cdr3_aa: ASSLAETGGAGYT

v_call: TRBV7-2
j_call: TRBJ2-5
clone_size: -
cdr3_aa: ASSYYRARLETQY

v_call: TRBV7-9
j_call: TRBJ2-7
clone_size: -
cdr3_aa: ASSLATGLGEQY

v_call: TRBV5-6
j_call: TRBJ1-4
clone_size: few
cdr3_aa: ASSLALTGVDEKLF